This T cell receptor (beta chain) was profiled in a study of blood T cell repertoires in COVID-19. Study as a whole: Spain, Italy and the United States supplied samples that represented acute and convalescent COVID-19. Sources were T cells, B-cell-depleted T cells, or PBMCs; the material itself was cDNA or gDNA.

This clone was seen a few times. V was clipped by 2 bases and J by 13 bases, with 14 bases between them. The length of the CDR3 is 12 residues. Per the original methods: Amplifying reference gene primers gave estimates of nucleated cell counts. TCRdb's copy holds only in-frame clones and misses some; the assay was immunoSEQ multiplex PCR. V and J calls and clone size are as listed in that table; D and trimming were resolved from the DNA. The profile shows 300,000 to 450,000 clones, about 87% of them singletons. Sequencing was carried out using peripheral blood. The chain is built from TRBV12-3 or TRBV12-4 and TRBJ1-2, with D perhaps matching TRBD1 (5 bases). The receptor comes from a human donor in a cohort sampled during active COVID-19. The chain's CDR3 is CASSLMGRDFTF. In DNA form, the CDR3 reads TGTGCCAGCAGTTTAATGGGCAGGGACTTCACCTTC.